This TCR beta chain comes out of a study of shared clonotypes between healthy human individuals (dated by TCRdb to about 2020). At the level of the whole study: Three men and two women, aged 18 to 49 years, made up the cohort. Per donor, three plates each were used for CD4 naive and CD4 memory, two for CD8 naive, and one for CD8 memory. The study deeply sequenced blood TCR repertoires of five healthy adults to estimate repertoire size and the extent of clonotype sharing between individuals. Libraries were prepared and TCR repertoires were sequenced by different laboratories using diverse techniques, in order to increase sequencing depth and limit assay-specific biases. Per donor, leukapheresis produced somewhere between about 0.94 and 10 billion PBMCs. What the authors observed across the whole study: Based on pairwise subsampling, the degree of clonotype sharing among donors was expected to be affected by sequencing depth. Sampling was limited to blood, and TCR repertoires in tissue likely differ from TCR repertoires in blood. Compared with non-shared clonotypes, the clonotypes found in all four sorted-subset donors had higher generation probabilities. Incomplete sequencing was indicated by rarefaction of sorted-subset datasets, despite the large sequencing depth. Estimated clonotype richness was generally larger for naive than for memory subsets. Around 5.4% of naive CD4, 3.5% of naive CD8, about 2.4% of memory CD4, and roughly 0.4% of memory CD8 clonotypes were shared across a handful of donors. Because the study included only a small number of donors, the genetic and exposure-history diversity represented was limited.

The donors were healthy, HIV-negative adults who had no recently reported acute infections or vaccinations. Only Caucasian adults living in Nashville, Tennessee, USA were represented among the donors. Magnetic negative selection was used to enrich CD4+ T cells, after which naive cells were positively selected on CD45RA and the negative fraction became the memory subset. After blood collection by leukapheresis, PBMCs were isolated using Ficoll-Histopaque density gradient centrifugation and then cryopreserved in the vapor phase of liquid nitrogen. Analytical flow cytometry was used to check the purity and quantity of each magnetically sorted T cell population. Genomic DNA was isolated from each sorted fraction and quantified by UV absorbance on a Nanodrop 2000c. Using the deep immunoSEQ assay, TCR CDR3 regions were amplified from genomic DNA by multiplex PCR. For each cell subset, the extracted genomic DNA was distributed evenly across all wells of several immunoSEQ 96-well plates, and each plate served as one replicate. For sorted subsets, approximately 0.2 ug of genomic DNA, equivalent to around 30,000 T cell genomes, went into each replicate PCR. Purified libraries were quantified with a Qubit 3.0 fluorometer, sized on a Bioanalyzer 2100, and re-quantified with the KAPA Library Quantification kit. A separate single-read 150-cycle Illumina NextSeq 550 flow cell was used to sequence each immunoSEQ 96-well plate. Under the source paper's analysis protocol: Because only junctional sequences without quality scores were contained in the immunoSEQ output, filtering matching that applied to full-length reads could not be performed. Sequences were annotated with PyIR, a Python wrapper for IgBLAST v1.9, using IMGT germline references to assign V/J genes and CDR3. Reads were removed for weak V/J assignments (E-value above 1e-6), missing CDR3, stop codons, out-of-frame junctions, or ambiguous translated residues. A V3J clonotype was defined by an identical inferred V gene, J gene, and CDR3 amino acid sequence. The percentage overlap between two repertoires was calculated by dividing the number of shared unique clonotypes by the size of the smaller repertoire. RTK rarefaction, the Chao1 estimator, and Recon v2.1 estimates of unobserved clonotypes were used to assess repertoire richness. Generation probabilities for all TCRbeta clonotypes obtained by the gDNA method from several donors were computed using OLGA. In TCRdb, the immuneACCESS table is reduced to in-frame sequences with V and J assigned. These tables do not hold every clone; where another copy was compared, an unresolved V gene accounts for under half, and the others remain unexplained. The DNA gave D and trimming, while V, J and clone size come from that table. The sample table lists about 1.1 million clones, 70% to 85% of them with a count of one. The top ten hold almost 0.9% of the sample.

Including cysteine and phenylalanine, the CDR3 has 16 amino acids. Of all the DNA, just the CDR3 is kept, 48 bases in frame from base 1. Comment on this clone: Its antigen is still unknown. No much larger clonotype is one base removed from it; base qualities were not supplied.

The V and J segments used are TRBV5-3 and TRBJ2-5; a weak D assignment points to TRBD1 (6 bases agree). The J call could be wrong; TRBJ2-7 is a better fit for the DNA end. TRBV5-3 is given ORF status, its function remaining uncertain. The source of this sequence is a man younger than 35 in good health. Some clones in this sample may be carry-over from other donors' samples. The sequenced material came from memory CD4+ T cells from PBMCs. The sample's cell subset or site label is to be understood as: CD45RA-negative fraction. The nucleotide sequence reads TGTGCCAGAAGCTTGAAACTAGTGACAGGTGACTACGAGCAGTACTTC. Its product reads: CARSLKLVTGDYEQYF.